This T cell receptor beta chain was observed in a study of blood T cell repertoires in COVID-19. Turning to the study itself: Samples representing acute and convalescent COVID-19 were sourced from the United States, Italy and Spain. Nucleic acid was either cDNA or gDNA, and it came from T cells, B-cell-depleted T cells, or PBMCs.

This CDR3 is 14 amino acids long. Germline V gives CDR1 MDHEN, CDR2 SYDVKM. V lost 6 bases to trimming and J lost 11 bases, with 17 bases between them. Per the authors' pipeline: For nucleated cells, counts were estimated from reference gene primer amplification. The data were produced by immunoSEQ multiplex PCR, yet TCRdb's version contains in-frame clones alone and is incomplete. The V and J calls and clone size come from that table; D and trimming were worked out from the DNA. The profile shows 150,000 to 180,000 clones, around 84% of them singletons. The chain couples TRBV28 to TRBJ1-6, with a weak D call TRBD1 (5 bases). The clonotype was recovered from a man at least 80 years old with acute or convalescent COVID-19. Material for sequencing was peripheral blood. The CDR3 spells CASRSVWGVPPLHF. The CDR3 DNA sequence: TGTGCCAGCAGGTCAGTTTGGGGCGTTCCACCCCTCCACTTT.